This T cell receptor (beta chain) was identified during a study of cytomegalovirus exposure and HLA in healthy donors. Concerning this clone itself: Its antigen is unidentified.

General study points: Rare sequences made up most TCRs, while some public TCRs were found in many donors.

Vbeta (60) and Jbeta (13) primers were used in the PCR. Generated by immunoSEQ multiplex PCR, the TCRdb table keeps only in-frame clones and is missing some. The table includes 120,000 to 150,000 clones, approximately 80% detected once. Germline V lookup: CDR1 SGHRS, CDR2 YFSETQ. CDR3 length: 18 amino acids. The V and J ends lost 3 bases and 0 bases, in that order; junction bases with no gene match: 6. The J gene is TRBJ2-1, the V gene TRBV5-1; 13 nucleotides line up with TRBD2. The sample was PBMCs. This TCR was sampled from a woman aged 40 to 55 in good health and CMV-seropositive. The CDR3 spells CASSSPTSGRISYNEQFF. In DNA, the CDR3 is TGCGCCAGCAGCTCCCCGACTAGCGGGAGGATCTCCTACAATGAGCAGTTCTTC.